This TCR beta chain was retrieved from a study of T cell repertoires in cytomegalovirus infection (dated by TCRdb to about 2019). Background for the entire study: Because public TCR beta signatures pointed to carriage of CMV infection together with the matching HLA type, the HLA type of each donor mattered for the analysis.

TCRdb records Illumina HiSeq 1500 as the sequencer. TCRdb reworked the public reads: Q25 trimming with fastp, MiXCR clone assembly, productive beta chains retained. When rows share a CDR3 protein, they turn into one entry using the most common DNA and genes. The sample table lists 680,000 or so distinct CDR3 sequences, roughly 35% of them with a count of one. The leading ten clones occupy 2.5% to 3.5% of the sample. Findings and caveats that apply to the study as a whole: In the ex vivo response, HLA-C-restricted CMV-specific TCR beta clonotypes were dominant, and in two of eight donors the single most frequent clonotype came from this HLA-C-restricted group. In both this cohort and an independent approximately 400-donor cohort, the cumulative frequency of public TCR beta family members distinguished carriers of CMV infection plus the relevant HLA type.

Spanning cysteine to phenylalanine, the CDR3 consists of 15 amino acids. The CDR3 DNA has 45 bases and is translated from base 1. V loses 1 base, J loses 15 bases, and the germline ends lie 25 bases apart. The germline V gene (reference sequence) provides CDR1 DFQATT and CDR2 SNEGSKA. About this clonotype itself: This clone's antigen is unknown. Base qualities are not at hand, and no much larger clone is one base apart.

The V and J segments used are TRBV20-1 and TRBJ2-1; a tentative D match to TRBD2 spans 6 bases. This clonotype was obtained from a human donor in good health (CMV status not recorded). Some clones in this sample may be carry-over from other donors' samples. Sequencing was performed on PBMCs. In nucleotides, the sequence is TGCAGTGCTAGAGGCGGGGCAAGCTCCTACAATGAGACGTTCTTC. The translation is CSARGGASSYNETFF.